Reported below is one T cell receptor (beta chain). Its antigen is undetermined. This CDR3 spans 14 amino acids. V was pared by 9 bases and J by 7 bases, with 19 bases between. The germline V gene has CDR1 MNHNS and CDR2 SASEGT. TCRbeta library preparation incorporated unique molecular identifiers. A single record per CDR3 protein comes from TCRdb applying MiXCR to the PCR reads. Seen here are 900,000 or so distinct CDR3 sequences, 16% observed once, and the top ten hold around 5.3%. The data were obtained in a study of T-cell reconstitution after alpha-beta-depleted transplantation in children. Study-wide points: The origin of alpha-beta T cells about two months after transplant was reportedly several hundred expanded graft clones.

The chain is built from TRBV6-1 and TRBJ2-1, with D perhaps TRBD2 (6 bases). Sequenced material: PBMCs, mostly from graft donor cells, taken 360 days after TCRalphabeta/CD19-depleted stem cell transplant. The receptor was derived from a male patient between 10 and 17 years old who had a stem cell transplant for acute lymphoblastic leukemia, so the T cells may come from the graft donor. CDR3 nucleotide sequence: TGTGCCAGTGTCCCGGGACTCCTCTTTAATGAGCAGTTCTTC. This encodes CASVPGLLFNEQFF.